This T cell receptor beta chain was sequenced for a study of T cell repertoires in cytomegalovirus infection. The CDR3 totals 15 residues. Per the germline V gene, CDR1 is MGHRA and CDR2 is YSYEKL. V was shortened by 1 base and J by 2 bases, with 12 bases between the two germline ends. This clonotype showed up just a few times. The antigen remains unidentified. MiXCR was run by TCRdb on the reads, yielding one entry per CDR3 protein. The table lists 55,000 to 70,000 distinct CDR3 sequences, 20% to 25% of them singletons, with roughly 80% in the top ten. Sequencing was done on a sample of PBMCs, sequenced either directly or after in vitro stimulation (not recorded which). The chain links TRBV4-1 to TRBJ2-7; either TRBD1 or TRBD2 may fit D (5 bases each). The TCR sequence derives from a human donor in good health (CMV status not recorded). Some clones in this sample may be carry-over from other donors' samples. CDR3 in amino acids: CASSQVFRGAYEQYV. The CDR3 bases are TGCGCCAGCAGCCAAGTCTTTCGGGGCGCCTACGAGCAGTACGTC.